This TCR beta chain comes out of a study of regulatory T cells in long-lasting Graves disease. Arm-PCR of CDR3 regions and iRepertoire HTBI primers were used to build TCR beta libraries. TCRdb recomputed calls from the multiplex PCR reads with MiXCR, one row per CDR3 protein. The sample records hundreds of thousands of distinct CDR3 sequences, 13% being singletons. Germline V lookup: CDR1 SNHLY, CDR2 FYNNEI. This CDR3 has 13 amino acids. The ends were cut back, 10 bases at V and 0 bases at J, with 12 bases in the middle. As for time point: newly diagnosed GD, antithyroid drugs for less than 3 months. PBMC RNA was the source of the TCR library. In this sample, this clonotype turned up many times. Another study also made use of these data, one on T cells in Graves' hyperthyroidism and ophthalmopathy.

This clonotype originated in a young man with Graves disease. The chain employs TRBV2 and TRBJ1-2; D is uncertain. The sequences come from peripheral blood mononuclear cells (PBMCs), collected at new diagnosis, from a patient treated with antithyroid drugs. CDR3: CATSDEANYGYTF. The DNA for the CDR3 is TGTGCCACCTCGGACGAAGCTAACTATGGCTACACCTTC. The full variable domain, rest sourced from reference TRBV2 and TRBJ1-2, is EPEVTQTPSHQVTQMGQEVILRCVPISNHLYFYWYRQILGQKVEFLVSFYNNEISEKSEIFDDQFSVERPDGSNFTLKIRSTKLEDSAMYFCATSDEANYGYTFGSGTRLTVV.